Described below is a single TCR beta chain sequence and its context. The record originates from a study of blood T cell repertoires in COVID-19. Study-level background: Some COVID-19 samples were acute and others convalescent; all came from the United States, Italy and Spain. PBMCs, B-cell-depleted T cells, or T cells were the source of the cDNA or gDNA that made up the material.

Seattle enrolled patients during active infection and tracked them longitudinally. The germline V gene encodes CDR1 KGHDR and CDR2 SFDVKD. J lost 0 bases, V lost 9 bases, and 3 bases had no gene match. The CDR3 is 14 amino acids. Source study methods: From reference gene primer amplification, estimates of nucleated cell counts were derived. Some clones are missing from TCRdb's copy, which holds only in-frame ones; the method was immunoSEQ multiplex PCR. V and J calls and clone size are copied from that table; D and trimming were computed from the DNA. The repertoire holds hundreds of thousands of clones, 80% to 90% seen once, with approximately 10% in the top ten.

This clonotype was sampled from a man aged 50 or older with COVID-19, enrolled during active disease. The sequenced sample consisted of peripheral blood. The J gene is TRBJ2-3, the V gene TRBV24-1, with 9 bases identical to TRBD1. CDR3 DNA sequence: TGTGCCACCGGAGGGACAGGGAGCACAGATACGCAGTATTTT. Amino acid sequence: CATGGTGSTDTQYF.